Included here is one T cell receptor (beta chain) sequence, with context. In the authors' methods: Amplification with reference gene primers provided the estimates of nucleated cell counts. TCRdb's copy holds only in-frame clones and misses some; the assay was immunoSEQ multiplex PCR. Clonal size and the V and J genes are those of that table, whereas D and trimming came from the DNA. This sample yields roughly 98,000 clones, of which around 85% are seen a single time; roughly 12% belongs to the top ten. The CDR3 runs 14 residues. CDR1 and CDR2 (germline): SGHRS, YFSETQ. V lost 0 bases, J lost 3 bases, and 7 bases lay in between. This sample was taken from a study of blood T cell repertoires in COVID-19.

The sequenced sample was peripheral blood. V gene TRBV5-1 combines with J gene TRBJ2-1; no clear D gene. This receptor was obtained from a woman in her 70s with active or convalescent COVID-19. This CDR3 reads CASSLDPGYNEQFF. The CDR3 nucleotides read TGCGCCAGCAGCTTGGATCCAGGCTACAATGAGCAGTTCTTC.